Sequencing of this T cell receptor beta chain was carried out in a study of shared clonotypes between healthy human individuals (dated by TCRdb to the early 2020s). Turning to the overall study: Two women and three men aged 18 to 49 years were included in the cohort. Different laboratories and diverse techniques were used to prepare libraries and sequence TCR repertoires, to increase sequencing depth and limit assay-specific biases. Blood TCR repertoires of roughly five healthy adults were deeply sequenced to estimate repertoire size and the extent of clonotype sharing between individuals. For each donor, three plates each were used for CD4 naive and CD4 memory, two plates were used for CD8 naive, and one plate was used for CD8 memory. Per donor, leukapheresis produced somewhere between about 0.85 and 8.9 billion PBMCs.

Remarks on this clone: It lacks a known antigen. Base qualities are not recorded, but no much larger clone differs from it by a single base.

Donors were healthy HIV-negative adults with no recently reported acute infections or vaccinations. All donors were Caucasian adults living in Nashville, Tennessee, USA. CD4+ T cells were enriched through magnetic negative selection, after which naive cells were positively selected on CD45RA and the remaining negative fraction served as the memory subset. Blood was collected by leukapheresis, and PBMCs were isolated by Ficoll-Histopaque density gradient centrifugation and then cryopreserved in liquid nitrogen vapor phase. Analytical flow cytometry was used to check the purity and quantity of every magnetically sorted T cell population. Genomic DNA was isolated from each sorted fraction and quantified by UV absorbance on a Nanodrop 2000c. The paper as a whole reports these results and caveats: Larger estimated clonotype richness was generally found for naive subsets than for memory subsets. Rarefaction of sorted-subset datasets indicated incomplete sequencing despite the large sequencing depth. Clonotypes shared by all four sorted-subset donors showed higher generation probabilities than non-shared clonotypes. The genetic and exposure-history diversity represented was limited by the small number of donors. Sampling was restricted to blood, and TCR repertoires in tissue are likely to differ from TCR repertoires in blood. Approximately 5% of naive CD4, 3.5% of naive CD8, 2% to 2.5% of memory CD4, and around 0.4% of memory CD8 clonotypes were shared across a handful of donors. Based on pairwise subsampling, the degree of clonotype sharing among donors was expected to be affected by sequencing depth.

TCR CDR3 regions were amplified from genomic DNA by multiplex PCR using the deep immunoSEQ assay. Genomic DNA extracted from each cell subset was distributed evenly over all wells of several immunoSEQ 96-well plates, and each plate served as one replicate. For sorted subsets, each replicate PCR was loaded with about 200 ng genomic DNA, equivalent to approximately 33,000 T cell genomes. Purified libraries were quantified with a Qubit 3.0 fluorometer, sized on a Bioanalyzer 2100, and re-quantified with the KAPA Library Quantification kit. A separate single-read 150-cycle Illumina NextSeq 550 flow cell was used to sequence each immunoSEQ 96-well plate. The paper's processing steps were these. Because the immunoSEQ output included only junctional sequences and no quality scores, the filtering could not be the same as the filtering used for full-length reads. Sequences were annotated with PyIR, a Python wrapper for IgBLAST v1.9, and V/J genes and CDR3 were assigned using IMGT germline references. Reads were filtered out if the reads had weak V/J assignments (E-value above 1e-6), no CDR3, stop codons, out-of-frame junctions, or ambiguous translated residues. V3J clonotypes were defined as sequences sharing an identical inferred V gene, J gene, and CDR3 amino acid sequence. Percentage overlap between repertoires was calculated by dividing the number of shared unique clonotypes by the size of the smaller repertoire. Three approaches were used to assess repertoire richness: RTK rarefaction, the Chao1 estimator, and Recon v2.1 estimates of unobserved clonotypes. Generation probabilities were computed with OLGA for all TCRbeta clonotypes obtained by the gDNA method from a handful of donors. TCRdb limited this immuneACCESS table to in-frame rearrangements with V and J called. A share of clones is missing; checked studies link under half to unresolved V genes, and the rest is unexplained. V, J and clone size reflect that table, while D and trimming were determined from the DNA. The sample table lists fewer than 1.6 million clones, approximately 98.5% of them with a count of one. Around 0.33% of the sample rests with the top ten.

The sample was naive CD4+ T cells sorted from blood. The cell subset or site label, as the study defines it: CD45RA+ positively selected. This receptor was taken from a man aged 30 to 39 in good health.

For the CDR3, the sequence is CASSPNTGDVVPGELFF. The nucleotides read TGTGCCAGCTCACCTAACACAGGGGACGTCGTGCCCGGGGAGCTGTTTTTT. The chain couples TRBV18 to TRBJ2-2; TRBD1 agrees with 7 junctional bases. Compared with germline, V lacks 3 bases and J lacks 6 bases; bases without a gene match: 13. In the germline V gene, CDR1 corresponds to KGHSH and CDR2 to LQKENI. From the cysteine up to the phenylalanine, the CDR3 has a length of 17 residues. The CDR3 DNA has 51 bases and is translated from base 1.